This T cell receptor (beta chain) was observed in a study of cytomegalovirus exposure and HLA in healthy donors. Study-level results: One variant, a missense change in DCLRE1C, was linked in a later analysis to TCR beta V- and J-gene trimming. Later analysis identified several of the most significant clusters that appeared linked to common viral pathogens. Sequencing artifact likely explains a cluster of highly shared sequence variants. An analysis that was carried out later associated 17,000 or so TCR beta sequences with HLA alleles at 0.05 false discovery rate.

Use of 60 Vbeta and 13 Jbeta primers characterized the PCR. Assay: immunoSEQ multiplex PCR; the TCRdb copy retains only in-frame clones and omits some. The table lists 160,000 or so clones, about 72% of them singletons. The length of the CDR3 is 14 residues. Germline lookup yields CDR1 MDHEN and CDR2 SYDVKM. Germline trimming cut 7 bases from V and 3 bases from J; bases unmatched to any gene: 7. Concerning this clone itself: Its specificity is not known.

This sequence joins TRBV28 and TRBJ1-1, with 8 bases aligning to TRBD1. This receptor was identified in a male donor in good health and CMV-seronegative. The sample comprised PBMCs. The CDR3 bases are TGTGCCAGCAACCCGGACAGGGCAGACACTGAAGCTTTCTTT. Protein product: CASNPDRADTEAFF.